This passage covers 21 T cell receptor beta chains from one sample sequenced in a study of blood T cells in healthy people across ages. A second 7 to 11 cycle PCR used barcoded and J-beta primers. From the 5' RACE reads, TCRdb called clonotypes with MiXCR, one entry per CDR3 protein. Here the sample spans 650,000 to 800,000 distinct CDR3 sequences, under 55% being singletons. Sequencing input: blood. These receptors were taken from a man aged 60 to 75 in good health.

The rearrangement uses TRBV4-2 and TRBJ2-2, with D perhaps TRBD2 (6 bases). Germline CDR1 and CDR2: LGHNA and YNFKEQ. The V end was cut by 0 bases, the J end by 5 bases, with 10 bases between. There are 15 residues in the CDR3. The CDR3 is CASSQENGGTGELFF. CDR3 nucleotides: TGTGCCAGCAGCCAAGAAAATGGAGGGACCGGGGAGCTGTTTTTT.

This clonotype was observed a single time. The chain recombines TRBV6-2 or TRBV6-3 with TRBJ1-6; D not resolved. With 8 bases removed from V and 9 bases from J, the gap between germline ends came to 14 bases. The CDR3 extends over 13 amino acids. The germline gives CDR1 MNHEY, CDR2 SVGEGT. In nucleotides, the CDR3 is TGTGCCAGCCAATGGAGGGCTACTTCACCCCTCCACTTT. Its protein product is CASQWRATSPLHF.

This clonotype was seen many times. The J gene is TRBJ2-7, the V gene TRBV7-2, with 9 bases aligning to TRBD1. J gave up 4 bases and V 2 bases, and 9 bases lay outside the gene matches. In germline, CDR1 is SGHTA, CDR2 FQGNSA. This CDR3 comprises 16 residues. CDR3 loop: CASSLTPGQGPYEQYF. The CDR3 DNA reads as TGTGCCAGCAGCTTAACACCGGGACAGGGTCCTTACGAGCAGTACTTC.

The CDR3 sequence is CASSYSWGGQPQHF. The CDR3 DNA reads as TGTGCCAGCAGTTACTCGTGGGGCGGACAGCCCCAGCATTTT. The rearrangement links TRBV6-6 to TRBJ1-5, with a weak D call TRBD1 (5 bases). Trimming cost V 0 bases and J 7 bases, with 10 bases left between them. The CDR3 length is 14 residues. Germline V gene lookup returns CDR1 MNHNY and CDR2 SVGAGI (reference sequence).

This clonotype occurred many times. This chain joins TRBV7-2 and TRBJ2-7, with 9 bases lining up with TRBD1. With V trimmed by 5 bases and J by 0 bases, 2 bases remained unmatched. Germline lookup yields CDR1 SGHTA and CDR2 FQGNSA. CDR3 length equals 14 residues. The CDR3 sequence: CASSLTGGSYEQYF. The CDR3 nucleotides read TGTGCCAGCAGCCTGACAGGGGGCTCCTACGAGCAGTACTTC.

This clonotype was found a few times. The rearrangement links TRBV7-9 to TRBJ1-2; D gene ambiguous. The CDR3 loop spans 14 amino acids. With 8 bases removed from V and 0 bases from J, the gap between germline ends came to 13 bases. The germline V gene has CDR1 SEHNR and CDR2 FQNEAQ (reference sequence). CDR3 protein: CASAVATANYGYTF. In DNA, the CDR3 is TGTGCCAGCGCCGTGGCAACAGCTAACTATGGCTACACCTTC.

This rearrangement joins TRBV25-1 to TRBJ2-1; D is possibly TRBD1 (6 bases). V was cut by 7 bases and J by 0 bases, with 19 bases left in between. The CDR3 has 17 residues. CDR1 is MGHDK and CDR2 is SYGVNS in the germline V gene. CDR3 loop: CASKGTGFGYSYNEQFF. CDR3 in DNA: TGTGCCAGCAAAGGTACAGGGTTCGGGTACTCCTACAATGAGCAGTTCTTC.

This clonotype was found once. CDR3 protein: CASSLGAGGGEQYF. CDR3 nucleotides: TGCGCCAGCAGCTTGGGGGCCGGCGGGGGGGAGCAGTACTTC. The chain combines TRBV5-1 with TRBJ2-7, with 8 positions matching TRBD2. The J segment lost 7 bases and the V segment lost 0 bases, leaving 6 bases of the junction unmatched. CDR3 length: 14 residues. The germline gives CDR1 SGHRS, CDR2 YFSETQ. The variable domain in full, with the rest retrieved from reference TRBV5-1 and TRBJ2-7, is KAGVTQTPRYLIKTRGQQVTLSCSPISGHRSVSWYQQTPGQGLQFLFEYFSETQRNKGNFPGRFSGRQFSNSRSEMNVSTLELGDSALYLCASSLGAGGGEQYFGPGTRLTVT.

The J gene is TRBJ2-2, the V gene TRBV9; D remains ambiguous. The V gene lost 1 base and the J gene lost 6 bases, with 4 bases spanning the gap. The CDR3 is made up of 12 amino acids. In germline, CDR1 is SGDLS, CDR2 YYNGEE. The CDR3 loop is CASSVWAGELFF. DNA for the CDR3: TGTGCCAGCAGCGTATGGGCCGGGGAGCTGTTTTTT.

Turning to this clonotype: At one end the junction does not follow the germline gene, possibly because of a read error. The V and J genes are TRBV5-6 and TRBJ2-6; D tentatively fits TRBD1 or TRBD2 (5 bases each). Looked up from germline, CDR1 is SGHDT and CDR2 is YYEEEE. The CDR3 covers 16 residues. This CDR3 reads CASSYPGPTGANVLAF. The CDR3 nucleotides are TGTGCCAGCAGCTATCCGGGACCTACTGGGGCCAACGTCCTGGCTTTC.

The DNA for the CDR3 is TGCAGCGCGCGCGAGGGTGAGCAGTTCTTC. It codes for CSAREGEQFF. V is TRBV20-1 and J is TRBJ2-1; maybe TRBD2 (5 bases). Per the germline V gene, CDR1 is DFQATT and CDR2 is SNEGSKA (reference sequence). The CDR3 is made up of 10 amino acids.

The CDR3 nucleotides are TGTGCCAGTAGTCACCGCCAGGTCCATGGCAACGAGCAGTACTTC. It encodes CASSHRQVHGNEQYF. The J gene is TRBJ2-4, the V gene TRBV19; no reliable D call. The J call may be mistaken, given a closer DNA end match to TRBJ2-7. The CDR3 loop spans 15 amino acids. Germline CDR1 LNHDA, CDR2 SQIVND (reference sequence).

The CDR3 here is CSATTPLPAYGYTF. Here the CDR3 DNA reads TGCAGTGCTACAACACCCCTTCCGGCTTACGGCTACACCTTC. The V call is TRBV20-1, the J call TRBJ1-2, with D hard to call. This CDR3 has 14 amino acids. Germline loops: CDR1 DFQATT, CDR2 SNEGSKA (reference sequence). Trimming pared 4 bases from V and 8 bases from J, leaving 20 bases between.

With regard to this clonotype: The junction differs from germline at one of its ends, possibly a read error. The gene calls are TRBV7-7 and TRBJ2-1, with TRBD2 matching 11 bases. CDR3 length: 18 amino acids. The germline CDR1 and CDR2 sequences are SSHAT and FNYEAQ (reference sequence). CDR3 DNA: TGTGCTAGCAGCTTAGCCGCTAGCGGGGGGCCAGTCGGGAATGAGCAGTTCTTC. This sequence encodes CASSLAASGGPVGNEQFF.

This rearrangement joins TRBV20-1 to TRBJ1-1; D is undetermined. This CDR3 is 16 amino acids long. V shed 1 base and J shed 6 bases, with 21 bases lying between them. Per the germline V gene, CDR1 is DFQATT and CDR2 is SNEGSKA (reference sequence). CDR3 DNA sequence: TGCAGTGCTAGAGCCGAACTCCCGGCATTATGGGCTGAAGCTTTCTTT. Encoded protein: CSARAELPALWAEAFF.

The chain is built from TRBV20-1 and TRBJ2-1, with D tentatively TRBD2 (6 bases). The CDR3 sequence is 13 residues long. Germline CDR1 and CDR2: DFQATT and SNEGSKA (reference sequence). DNA of the CDR3: TGCGCAGGGTCCGGGACTGCGGAAGAGACCCAGTTCTTC. Translation gives CAGSGTAEETQFF.

About this clonotype: Compared with germline, one end of the junction differs, possibly owing to a read error. The chain has TRBV20-1 and TRBJ2-3; the D gene is possibly TRBD2 (5 bases). Germline lookup yields CDR1 DFQATT and CDR2 SNEGSKA (reference sequence). The CDR3 contains 14 residues. CDR3 in amino acids: CSARVGSSTDTRYF. In DNA, the CDR3 is TGCAGTGCTAGAGTAGGGAGTAGCACAGATACGCGGTATTTT.

The V and J genes are TRBV4-3 and TRBJ2-1, with a tentative D call TRBD1 (5 bases). The germline gives CDR1 LGHNA, CDR2 YSLEER. Between the trimmed V and J ends, which lost 0 bases and 0 bases, there was a span of 15 bases. This CDR3 is built from 18 residues. CDR3 sequence: CASSQEWGGLYSYNEQFF. The DNA for the CDR3 is TGCGCCAGCAGCCAAGAATGGGGCGGCCTCTACTCCTACAATGAGCAGTTCTTC.

The chain links TRBV4-2 to TRBJ2-3, with 7 bases that match TRBD2. Germline V CDR1 and CDR2: LGHNA, YNFKEQ. Trimming removed 7 bases from V and 0 bases from J; junction bases left unmatched: 4. This CDR3 contains 14 residues. CDR3 sequence reads: CASKRGSSTDTQYF. The CDR3 nucleotides read TGTGCCAGCAAGCGGGGATCTAGCACAGATACGCAGTATTTT.

V and J are TRBV25-1 and TRBJ1-5; 9 bases line up with TRBD1. Looked up from germline, CDR1 is MGHDK and CDR2 is SYGVNS. V was pared by 11 bases and J by 2 bases, with 10 bases of the junction left unmatched. The CDR3 has 15 amino acids. The CDR3 region is CARLTGGVCNQPQHF. For the CDR3, the DNA is TGTGCCCGACTTACAGGGGGCGTTTGCAATCAGCCCCAGCATTTT.

This clonotype was seen a handful of times. This rearrangement joins TRBV20-1 to TRBJ2-3; 10 nucleotides align to TRBD1. Unmatched junction bases numbered 6, after V lost 4 bases and J lost 2 bases. The CDR3 is 15 residues long. Germline V lookup: CDR1 DFQATT, CDR2 SNEGSKA (reference sequence). DNA of the CDR3: TGCAGTGCTATCCCCGGGACAGGGGTCACAGATACGCAGTATTTT. Residues: CSAIPGTGVTDTQYF.